A selection of T cell receptor beta chains follows, all from one sample in a study of beta chain features in type 1 diabetes. Profiled with immunoSEQ multiplex PCR; TCRdb holds only in-frame clones, not every one. Of 200,000 to 300,000 clones listed, around 21% are singletons. Material for sequencing was naive CD4+ T cells from blood. The receptors come from a woman in her 40s with type 1 diabetes. The CDR3 runs from the conserved cysteine through the conserved F or W. The D gene is left open where the match is weak. Clone size appears in some rows only: once, few, many, or a class for an expanded clone.

cdr3_nt	cdr3_aa	clone_size	v_call	j_call	d_call
TGTGCCAGCAGCTTAGCGGGGCCTGGGGCCAACGTCCTGACTTTC	CASSLAGPGANVLTF	-	TRBV7-9	TRBJ2-6	-
TGTGCCAGCAGCCAAGTTGGCTATGAGCAGTTCTTC	CASSQVGYEQFF	-	TRBV14	TRBJ2-1	-
TGCAGCGTTGAAGATCTTCAGGGTAGCGGGAGGTACGAGCAGTACTTC	CSVEDLQGSGRYEQYF	few	TRBV29-1	TRBJ2-7	TRBD2
TGTGCCAGCAGCGTAGTAGAGGGAAAGCAGTACTTC	CASSVVEGKQYF	-	TRBV9	TRBJ2-7	-
TGTGCCAGCAGCTTGGATAGAGCGGGCACAGATACGCAGTATTTT	CASSLDRAGTDTQYF	few	TRBV7-9	TRBJ2-3	-
TGTGCCAGCAGCTTGGCGGGTTCATACAATGAGCAGTTCTTC	CASSLAGSYNEQFF	-	TRBV11-2	TRBJ2-1	-
TGTGCCAGCTCAGAAGGGGGCCAGCGTTACGAGCAGTACTTC	CASSEGGQRYEQYF	-	TRBV18	TRBJ2-7	TRBD1
TGTGCCAGCAGCTTAAGAGGGGACAGGGATCCCTACGAGCAGTACTTC	CASSLRGDRDPYEQYF	few	TRBV21-1	TRBJ2-7	-
TGTGCCAGCAGCTTAGACGACAGTCCACGCCAGTTCTTC	CASSLDDSPRQFF	few	TRBV7-9	TRBJ2-1	-
TGTGCCAGCAGCCTGGGAGGTAGCGGGGCTAGCTCCTACGAGCAGTACTTC	CASSLGGSGASSYEQYF	-	TRBV4-2	TRBJ2-7	TRBD2
TGTGCCAGCAGTTCTCCGACAGAACCTTGGCAGCCCCAGCATTTT	CASSSPTEPWQPQHF	-	TRBV6-6	TRBJ1-5	-
TGTGCCAGCTCACAAGGCACAGGCAATGAGCAGTTCTTC	CASSQGTGNEQFF	-	TRBV18	TRBJ2-1	-
TGTGCCAGCAGCCAAGATTGGGACAGGGCGAACACTGAAGCTTTCTTT	CASSQDWDRANTEAFF	-	TRBV4-2	TRBJ1-1	TRBD1
TGCGCCAGCAGCTTGGCGGAGACAGGGTTCGGGACCCAGTACTTC	CASSLAETGFGTQYF	-	TRBV5-1	TRBJ2-5	TRBD1
TGTGCCAGCGCCCCGGGACAGCAAGAGACCCAGTACTTC	CASAPGQQETQYF	-	TRBV7-2	TRBJ2-5	TRBD1
TGTGCCAGCAGCTTGGTTCCAGGGCGAGAGACCCAGTACTTC	CASSLVPGRETQYF	few	TRBV7-2	TRBJ2-5	-
TGTGCCAGCGCAAAGGACAGGACGAACACTGAAGCTTTCTTT	CASAKDRTNTEAFF	-	TRBV6-6	TRBJ1-1	TRBD1
TGTGCCACGACTCGGGACAGCAGCTCCTATAATTCACCCCTCCACTTT	CATTRDSSSYNSPLHF	-	TRBV27	TRBJ1-6	TRBD1
TGTGCCAGCAGTTATCCGGGGTGGGATTCTCGCACAGATACGCAGTATTTT	CASSYPGWDSRTDTQYF	-	TRBV28	TRBJ2-3	-
TGTGCCAGCAGCTCCCGACTAGCGGGAGGCCAGGAGCAGTTCTTC	CASSSRLAGGQEQFF	-	TRBV5-4	TRBJ2-1	TRBD2
TGTGCCAGCAGCGCAGGGGGACCTGAAGCTTTCTTT	CASSAGGPEAFF	-	TRBV9	TRBJ1-1	TRBD1
TGCGCCAGCAGCTTCCTAGCGGGACCGGGGGGGAATGAGCAGTTCTTC	CASSFLAGPGGNEQFF	-	TRBV5-1	TRBJ2-1	TRBD2
TGTGCCAGCAGCTTCCCGGACAGGGCGGCCGAGCAGTACTTC	CASSFPDRAAEQYF	few	TRBV5-4	TRBJ2-7	TRBD1
TGTGCCAGCAGTGAAGGTCATCGGCGGGCCTATGGCTACACCTTC	CASSEGHRRAYGYTF	-	TRBV25-1	TRBJ1-2	-
TGCGCCAGCAGCCCCCCCGGGATCTACAATGAGCAGTTCTTC	CASSPPGIYNEQFF	-	TRBV5-1	TRBJ2-1	-
TGTGCCAGCAGTGAGGACAGGGGGCCGACGAGAGAGCAGTACTTC	CASSEDRGPTREQYF	few	TRBV6-1	TRBJ2-7	TRBD1
TGTGCCAGCAGCCAAGAGAGGGTAGAGACCCAGTACTTC	CASSQERVETQYF	-	TRBV4-2	TRBJ2-5	-
TGCAGCGTTGATTCGGGACAGGGGGATGGCTACACCTTC	CSVDSGQGDGYTF	few	TRBV29-1	TRBJ1-2	TRBD1
TGTGCCAGCAGCCGGGGGACAGGGGGACTCTACGAGCAGTACTTC	CASSRGTGGLYEQYF	few	TRBV25-1	TRBJ2-7	TRBD1
TGTGCCAGCTCCCTTGAGGGAGGGAGGAACACTGAAGCTTTCTTT	CASSLEGGRNTEAFF	-	TRBV18	TRBJ1-1	-
TGCGCCAGCAGCTTATCTTCTGGGCTAGCGGGCGACTACGAGCAGTACTTC	CASSLSSGLAGDYEQYF	-	TRBV5-1	TRBJ2-7	TRBD2
TGTGCCAGCAGCTTGATGGCGGTCCGGTCCTCTGGGGCCAACGTCCTGACTTTC	CASSLMAVRSSGANVLTF	-	TRBV7-2	TRBJ2-6	-
TGCAGCGTTGCACTAGCGGGGGGGCTTGGGGCCAACGTCCTGACTTTC	CSVALAGGLGANVLTF	-	TRBV29-1	TRBJ2-6	TRBD2
TGTGCCAGCAGCTTAGCCCTGAGGACTAGCGGCTCCTACGAGCAGTACTTC	CASSLALRTSGSYEQYF	-	TRBV13	TRBJ2-7	TRBD2
TGTGCCAGCAGCGTGGCGGGTGACACTGAAGCTTTCTTT	CASSVAGDTEAFF	-	TRBV9	TRBJ1-1	-
TGTGCCTTAGCAGGGCTTGATGATACGCAGTATTTT	CALAGLDDTQYF	-	TRBV6-6	TRBJ2-3	-
TGTGCCAGCAGTTTGGCTAGCGGGAGGGACTACAATGAGCAGTTCTTC	CASSLASGRDYNEQFF	-	TRBV28	TRBJ2-1	TRBD2
TGTGCCAGCAGCCAAGAACCTAGCGGGGACTCTGGGGCCAACGTCCTGACTTTC	CASSQEPSGDSGANVLTF	-	TRBV4-2	TRBJ2-6	TRBD2
TGTGCCAGCAGCTTAGGAGGGGGCATTGGCTACACCTTC	CASSLGGGIGYTF	-	TRBV7-2	TRBJ1-2	TRBD1
TGCAGCGGCGGGGGACCCTACGAGCAGTACTTC	CSGGGPYEQYF	few	TRBV29-1	TRBJ2-7	TRBD2
TGTGCCAGCAGCTTAGTGCAGGGCGTGGATCAGCCCCAGCATTTT	CASSLVQGVDQPQHF	few	TRBV7-2	TRBJ1-5	-
TGCAGCGTCATGCTGACAGGTCGATACAATGAGCAGTTCTTC	CSVMLTGRYNEQFF	few	TRBV29-1	TRBJ2-1	-
TGTGCCTGGGGACAGGGGGCCGGGGGCTACACCTTC	CAWGQGAGGYTF	few	TRBV30	TRBJ1-2	TRBD1
TGTGCCAGCAGCCCGTCGGACAGGTCGCAAAATTCACCCCTCCACTTT	CASSPSDRSQNSPLHF	-	TRBV4-2	TRBJ1-6	TRBD1
TGTGCCAGCTCAGGCGGAGTTCCGGCAGATACGCAGTATTTT	CASSGGVPADTQYF	few	TRBV18	TRBJ2-3	-
TGTGCCATCAGTATGAGCGGGGAATTCTACGAGCAGTACTTC	CAISMSGEFYEQYF	-	TRBV10-3	TRBJ2-7	TRBD2
TGTGCCAGCAGCTCAGGGACAGGGCAGACTCAGCCCCAGCATTTT	CASSSGTGQTQPQHF	few	TRBV5-6	TRBJ1-5	TRBD1
TGTGCCAGCAATGGGGGGTACGAGCAGTACTTC	CASNGGYEQYF	-	TRBV7-9	TRBJ2-7	-
TGTGCCACCAGCAGAGATCCCAACAGGGAAATGGGCGGCTACACCTTC	CATSRDPNREMGGYTF	-	TRBV15	TRBJ1-2	-
TGTGCCAGCAGCTTGCGGGACTCAGGCCCCTACGAGCAGTACTTC	CASSLRDSGPYEQYF	-	TRBV11-1	TRBJ2-7	-
TGTGCCAGTATGAGGGACAACTCTGGGGCCAACGTCCTGACTTTC	CASMRDNSGANVLTF	few	TRBV19	TRBJ2-6	-